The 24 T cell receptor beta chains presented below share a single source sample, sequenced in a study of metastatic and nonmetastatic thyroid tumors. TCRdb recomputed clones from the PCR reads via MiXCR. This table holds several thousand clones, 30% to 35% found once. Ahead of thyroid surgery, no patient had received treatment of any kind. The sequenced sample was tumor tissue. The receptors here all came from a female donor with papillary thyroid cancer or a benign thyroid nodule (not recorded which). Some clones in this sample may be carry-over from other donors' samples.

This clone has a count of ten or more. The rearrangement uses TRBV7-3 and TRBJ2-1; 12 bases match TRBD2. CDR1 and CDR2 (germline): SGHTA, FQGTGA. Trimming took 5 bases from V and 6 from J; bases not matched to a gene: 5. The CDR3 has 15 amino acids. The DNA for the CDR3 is TGTGCCAGCAGCCCGACTAGCGGGGGCCTCAATGAGCAGTTCTTC. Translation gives CASSPTSGGLNEQFF.

CDR3: CASSSRQGARTEAFF. Here the CDR3 DNA reads TGTGCCAGCAGTTCCCGACAGGGGGCTCGCACTGAAGCTTTCTTT. The chain employs TRBV12-3 or TRBV12-4 and TRBJ1-1; TRBD1 aligns across 10 bases. This CDR3 region has 15 residues. The V gene end was trimmed by 4 bases and the J gene end by 4 bases; junction bases not matched to a gene: 6.

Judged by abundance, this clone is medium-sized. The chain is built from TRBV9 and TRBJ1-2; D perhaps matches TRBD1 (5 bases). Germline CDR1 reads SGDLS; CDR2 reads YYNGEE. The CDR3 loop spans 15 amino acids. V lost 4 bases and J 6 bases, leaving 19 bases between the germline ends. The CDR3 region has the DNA TGTGCCAGCAGCCAAACGGTACAGGTCTTTGATGGCTACACCTTC. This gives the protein CASSQTVQVFDGYTF.

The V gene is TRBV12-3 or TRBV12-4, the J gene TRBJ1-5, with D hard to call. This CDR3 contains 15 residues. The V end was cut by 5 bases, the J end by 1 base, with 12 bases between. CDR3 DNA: TGTGCCAGCAGTGCTTTGGGGTTGAGCAATCAGCCCCAGCATTTT. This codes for CASSALGLSNQPQHF.

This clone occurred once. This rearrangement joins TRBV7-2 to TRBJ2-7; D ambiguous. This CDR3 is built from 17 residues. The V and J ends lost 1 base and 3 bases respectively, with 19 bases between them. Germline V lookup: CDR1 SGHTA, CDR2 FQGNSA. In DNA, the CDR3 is TGTGCCAGCAGCTTAGGGCCAGGAAGATCGGTGGACTACGAGCAGTACTTC. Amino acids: CASSLGPGRSVDYEQYF. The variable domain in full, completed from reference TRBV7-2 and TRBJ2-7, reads GAGVSQSPSNKVTEKGKDVELRCDPISGHTALYWYRQSLGQGLEFLIYFQGNSAPDKSGLPSDRFSAERTGGSVSTLTIQRTQQEDSAVYLCASSLGPGRSVDYEQYFGPGTRLTVT.

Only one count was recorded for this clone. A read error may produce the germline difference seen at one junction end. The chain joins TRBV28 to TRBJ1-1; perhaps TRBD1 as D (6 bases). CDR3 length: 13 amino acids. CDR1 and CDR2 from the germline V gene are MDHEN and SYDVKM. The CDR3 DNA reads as TGTGCCAGCACTACAGGGAAGAACACTGAAGCTTGCTTT. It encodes CASTTGKNTEACF.

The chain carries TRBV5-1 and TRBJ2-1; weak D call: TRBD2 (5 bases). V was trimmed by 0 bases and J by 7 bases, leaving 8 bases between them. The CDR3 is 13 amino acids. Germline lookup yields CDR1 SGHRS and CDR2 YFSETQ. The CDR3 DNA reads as TGCGCCAGCAGCTTGGGGACTTCTAATGAGCAGTTCTTC. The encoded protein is CASSLGTSNEQFF.

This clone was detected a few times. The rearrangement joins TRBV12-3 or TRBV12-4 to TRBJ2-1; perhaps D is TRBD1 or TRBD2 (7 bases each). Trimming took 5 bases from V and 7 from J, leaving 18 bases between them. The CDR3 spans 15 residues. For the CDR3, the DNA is TGTGCCAGCAGTAGCGGGACAGTGATCCCGAATGAGCAGTTCTTC. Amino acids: CASSSGTVIPNEQFF.

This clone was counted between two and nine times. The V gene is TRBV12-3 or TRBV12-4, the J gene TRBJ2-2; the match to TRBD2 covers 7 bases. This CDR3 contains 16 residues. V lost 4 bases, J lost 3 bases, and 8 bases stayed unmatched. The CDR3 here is CASSSRREKYTGELFF. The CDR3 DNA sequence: TGTGCCAGCAGTTCTCGGCGGGAGAAGTACACCGGGGAGCTGTTTTTT.

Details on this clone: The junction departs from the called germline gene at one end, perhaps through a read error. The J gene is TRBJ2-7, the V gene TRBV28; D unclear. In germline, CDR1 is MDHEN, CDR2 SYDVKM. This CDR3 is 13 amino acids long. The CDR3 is CASSLLPTYQQYF. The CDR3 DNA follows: TGTGCCAGCAGTTTACTCCCGACCTACCAGCAGTACTTC. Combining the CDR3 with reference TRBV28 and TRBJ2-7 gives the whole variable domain DVKVTQSSRYLVKRTGEKVFLECVQDMDHENMFWYRQDPGLGLRLIYFSYDVKMKEKGDIPEGYSVSREKKERFSLILESASTNQTSMYLCASSLLPTYQQYFGPGTRLTVT.

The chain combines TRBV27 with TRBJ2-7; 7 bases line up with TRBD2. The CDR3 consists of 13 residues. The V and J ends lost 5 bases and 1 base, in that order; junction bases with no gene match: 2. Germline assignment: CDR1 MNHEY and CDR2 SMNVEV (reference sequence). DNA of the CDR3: TGTGCCAGCAGTCCGGGAGGATCCTACGAGCAGTACTTC. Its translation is CASSPGGSYEQYF.

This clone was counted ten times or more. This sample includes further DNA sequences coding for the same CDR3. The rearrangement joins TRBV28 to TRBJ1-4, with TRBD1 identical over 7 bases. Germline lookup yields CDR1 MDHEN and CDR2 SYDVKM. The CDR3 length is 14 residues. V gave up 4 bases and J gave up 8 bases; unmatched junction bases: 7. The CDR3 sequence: CASSSGQLPEKLFF. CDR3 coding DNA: TGTGCCAGCAGTTCGGGACAGCTTCCCGAAAAACTGTTTTTT.

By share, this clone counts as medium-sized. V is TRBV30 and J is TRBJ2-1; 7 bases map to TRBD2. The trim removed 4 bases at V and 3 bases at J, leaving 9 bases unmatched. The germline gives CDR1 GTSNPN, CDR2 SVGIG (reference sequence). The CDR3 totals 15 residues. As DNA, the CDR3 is TGTGCCTGGACTCGAACCGGGACTATCTACAATGAGCAGTTCTTC. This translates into CAWTRTGTIYNEQFF.

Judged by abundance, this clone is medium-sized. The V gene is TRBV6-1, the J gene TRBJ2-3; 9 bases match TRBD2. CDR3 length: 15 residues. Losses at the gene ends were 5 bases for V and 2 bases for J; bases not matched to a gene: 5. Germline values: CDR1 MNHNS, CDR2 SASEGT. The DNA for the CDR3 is TGTGCCAGCAGTAATATAGCGGGAGTCACAGATACGCAGTATTTT. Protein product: CASSNIAGVTDTQYF.

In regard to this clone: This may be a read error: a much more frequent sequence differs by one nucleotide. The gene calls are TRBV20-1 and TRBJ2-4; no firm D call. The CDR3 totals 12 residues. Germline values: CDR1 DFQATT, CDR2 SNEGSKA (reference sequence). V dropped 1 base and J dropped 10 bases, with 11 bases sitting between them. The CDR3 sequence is CSARVWVEIQYF. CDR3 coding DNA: TGCAGTGCTAGAGTGTGGGTCGAGATTCAGTACTTC.

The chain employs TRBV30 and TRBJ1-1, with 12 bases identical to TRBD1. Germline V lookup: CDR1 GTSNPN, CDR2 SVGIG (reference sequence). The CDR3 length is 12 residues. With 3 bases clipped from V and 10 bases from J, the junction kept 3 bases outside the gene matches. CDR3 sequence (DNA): TGTGCCTGGAGAGGGACAGGGGGCCCAGCTTTCTTT. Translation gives CAWRGTGGPAFF.

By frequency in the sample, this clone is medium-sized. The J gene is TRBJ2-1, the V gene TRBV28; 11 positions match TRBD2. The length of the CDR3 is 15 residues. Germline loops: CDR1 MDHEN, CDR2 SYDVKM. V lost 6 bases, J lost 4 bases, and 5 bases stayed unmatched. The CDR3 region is CASRQTSGEYNEQFF. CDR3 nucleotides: TGTGCCAGCAGGCAGACTAGCGGGGAATACAATGAGCAGTTCTTC.

CDR3 sequence reads: CASSPYARTAYGYTF. The CDR3 DNA reads as TGTGCCAGCAGCCCTTACGCTAGGACAGCCTATGGCTACACCTTC. J is TRBJ1-2 and V is TRBV28; TRBD1 is a possible D gene (6 bases). The CDR3 loop spans 15 amino acids. Trimming cost V 6 bases and J 4 bases, with 18 bases left between them. Germline V gene sequence: CDR1 MDHEN, CDR2 SYDVKM.

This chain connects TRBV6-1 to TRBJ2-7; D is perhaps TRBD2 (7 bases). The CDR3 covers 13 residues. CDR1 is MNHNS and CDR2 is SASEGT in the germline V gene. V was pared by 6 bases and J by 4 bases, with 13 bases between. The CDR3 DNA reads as TGTGCCAGCAGAGCAAGCGGGACATACGAGCAGTACTTC. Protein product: CASRASGTYEQYF.

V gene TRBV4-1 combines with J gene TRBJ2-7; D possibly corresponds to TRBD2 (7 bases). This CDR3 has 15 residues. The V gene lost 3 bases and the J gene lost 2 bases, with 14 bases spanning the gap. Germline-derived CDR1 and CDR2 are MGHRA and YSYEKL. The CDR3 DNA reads TGCGCCAGCAGCCAGAACACGGGGGGCACCTACGAGCAGTACTTC. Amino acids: CASSQNTGGTYEQYF.

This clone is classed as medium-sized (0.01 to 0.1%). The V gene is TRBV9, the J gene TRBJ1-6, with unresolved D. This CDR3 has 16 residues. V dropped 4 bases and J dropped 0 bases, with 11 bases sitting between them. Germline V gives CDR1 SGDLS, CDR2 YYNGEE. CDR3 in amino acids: CASSRNPSSYNSPLHF. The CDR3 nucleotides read TGTGCCAGCAGCCGGAACCCAAGCTCCTATAATTCACCCCTCCACTTT.

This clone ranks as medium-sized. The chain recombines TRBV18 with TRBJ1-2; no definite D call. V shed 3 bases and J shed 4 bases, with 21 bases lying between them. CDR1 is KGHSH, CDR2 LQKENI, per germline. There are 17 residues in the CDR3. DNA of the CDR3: TGTGCCAGCTCACCGAGGCGCGATTCGGGGTATGGCTATGGCTACACCTTC. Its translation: CASSPRRDSGYGYGYTF.

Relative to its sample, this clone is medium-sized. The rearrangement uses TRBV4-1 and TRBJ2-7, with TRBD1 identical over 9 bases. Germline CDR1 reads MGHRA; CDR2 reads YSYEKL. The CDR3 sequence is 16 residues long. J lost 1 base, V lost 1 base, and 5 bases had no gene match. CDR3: CASSQGGDRVSYEQYF. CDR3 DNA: TGCGCCAGCAGCCAAGGCGGGGACAGGGTTTCCTACGAGCAGTACTTC.

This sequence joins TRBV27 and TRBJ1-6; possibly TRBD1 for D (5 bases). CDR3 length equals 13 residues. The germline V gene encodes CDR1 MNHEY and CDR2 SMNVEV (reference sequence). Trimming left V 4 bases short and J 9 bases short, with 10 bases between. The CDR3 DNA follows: TGTGCCAGCAGTTGGGGGAGAGCTTCACCCCTCCACTTT. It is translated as CASSWGRASPLHF.